This T cell receptor beta chain was recovered during a study of technical replicates of blood from several donors. Per the germline V gene, CDR1 is MDHEN and CDR2 is SYDVKM. The trim removed 7 bases at V and 4 bases at J, leaving 11 bases unmatched. CDR3 size: 15 residues. The method was immunoSEQ multiplex PCR; TCRdb's version includes in-frame clones alone and lacks a portion of them. The top ten hold over 0.25% of the sample, which has approximately 93,000 clones, 94% seen once. Material: T cells isolated from PBMCs. This TCR derives from a human donor in good health. This chain links TRBV28 with TRBJ2-7, with 9 bases aligning to TRBD1. The chain's CDR3 is CASIPLGQGKYEQYF. The CDR3 DNA reads as TGTGCCAGCATACCTCTAGGACAGGGGAAATACGAGCAGTACTTC. The full variable domain, rest sourced from reference TRBV28 and TRBJ2-7, is DVKVTQSSRYLVKRTGEKVFLECVQDMDHENMFWYRQDPGLGLRLIYFSYDVKMKEKGDIPEGYSVSREKKERFSLILESASTNQTSMYLCASIPLGQGKYEQYFGPGTRLTVT.